Listed below are T cell receptor beta chains from one sample, sequenced in a study of identical twins. TCRdb fed the 5' RACE reads into MiXCR, producing one record per CDR3 protein. The sample lists approximately 490,000 distinct CDR3 sequences; around 24% were seen once. The sample also formed part of further work on yellow fever vaccine responses in identical twins.

The sequencing sample was made of CD4+ T cells sorted from blood. Receptors originate from a woman aged 18-29 years in good health. CDR3s include the opening cysteine and the closing phenylalanine or tryptophan. Each record gives: clone size, D gene, J gene, CDR3 length, V gene, CDR3 protein, CDR3 DNA. D genes are given only for firm matches. Size tells how often a clone was seen (once, few, many) or the class of an expanded clone, and some rows leave it out.

clone_size: NA; d_call: NA; j_call: TRBJ2-4; cdr3_length: 14; v_call: TRBV9; cdr3_aa: CASTRKTAKNIQYF; cdr3_nt: TGTGCCAGCACCCGAAAGACGGCCAAAAACATTCAGTACTTC
clone_size: few; d_call: TRBD2; j_call: TRBJ2-7; cdr3_length: 16; v_call: TRBV15; cdr3_aa: CATTPGGTSGSHEQYF; cdr3_nt: TGTGCCACCACCCCGGGTGGAACTAGCGGGAGTCACGAGCAGTACTTC
clone_size: NA; d_call: TRBD1; j_call: TRBJ2-5; cdr3_length: 15; v_call: TRBV5-1; cdr3_aa: CASSSRQGGVETQYF; cdr3_nt: TGCGCCAGCAGCTCTCGACAGGGGGGGGTAGAGACCCAGTACTTC
clone_size: NA; d_call: TRBD2; j_call: TRBJ2-1; cdr3_length: 18; v_call: TRBV27; cdr3_aa: CASSSLPGLAGGYNEQFF; cdr3_nt: TGTGCCAGCAGTTCTCTACCGGGACTAGCGGGAGGGTACAATGAGCAGTTCTTC
clone_size: few; d_call: NA; j_call: TRBJ1-5; cdr3_length: 15; v_call: TRBV2; cdr3_aa: CASSAGRGNPQPQHF; cdr3_nt: TGTGCCAGCAGTGCTGGCAGGGGAAACCCTCAGCCCCAGCATTTT
clone_size: NA; d_call: NA; j_call: TRBJ2-3; cdr3_length: 15; v_call: TRBV11-3; cdr3_aa: CASSLQAFLTDTQYF; cdr3_nt: TGTGCCAGCAGCCTACAGGCTTTCCTCACAGATACGCAGTATTTT
clone_size: NA; d_call: NA; j_call: TRBJ2-1; cdr3_length: 14; v_call: TRBV15; cdr3_aa: CATTERGGRNEQFF; cdr3_nt: TGTGCCACCACCGAAAGGGGGGGCCGCAATGAGCAGTTCTTC
clone_size: few; d_call: NA; j_call: TRBJ1-6; cdr3_length: 14; v_call: TRBV14; cdr3_aa: CASSQQTGGSPLHF; cdr3_nt: TGTGCCAGCAGCCAGCAGACAGGTGGTTCACCCCTCCACTTT
clone_size: NA; d_call: TRBD1; j_call: TRBJ2-1; cdr3_length: 14; v_call: TRBV5-1; cdr3_aa: CASSGGQGSNEQFF; cdr3_nt: TGCGCCAGCAGCGGGGGACAGGGATCCAATGAGCAGTTCTTC
clone_size: few; d_call: NA; j_call: TRBJ2-3; cdr3_length: 11; v_call: TRBV5-1; cdr3_aa: CASSEIDTQYF; cdr3_nt: TGCGCCAGCAGCGAGATAGATACGCAGTATTTT
clone_size: NA; d_call: NA; j_call: TRBJ1-1; cdr3_length: 14; v_call: TRBV3-1; cdr3_aa: CASSLQVARTEAFF; cdr3_nt: TGTGCCAGCAGCCTGCAGGTGGCTAGGACTGAAGCTTTCTTT
clone_size: NA; d_call: NA; j_call: TRBJ1-1; cdr3_length: 14; v_call: TRBV7-2; cdr3_aa: CASSRREAGTEAFF; cdr3_nt: TGTGCCAGCAGCCGACGTGAGGCAGGGACTGAAGCTTTCTTT
clone_size: few; d_call: NA; j_call: TRBJ2-3; cdr3_length: 16; v_call: TRBV5-1; cdr3_aa: CASSLGGPGGTDTQYF; cdr3_nt: TGCGCCAGCAGCTTGGGGGGCCCAGGGGGGACAGATACGCAGTATTTT
clone_size: NA; d_call: TRBD2; j_call: TRBJ2-2; cdr3_length: 20; v_call: TRBV11-2; cdr3_aa: CASSTLRRPETSGRSGELFF; cdr3_nt: TGTGCCAGCAGTACCCTTAGACGACCTGAGACTAGCGGGAGGTCCGGGGAGCTGTTTTTT
clone_size: NA; d_call: TRBD2; j_call: TRBJ2-1; cdr3_length: 15; v_call: TRBV5-1; cdr3_aa: CASSETGLAGDEQFF; cdr3_nt: TGCGCCAGCAGCGAGACGGGACTAGCGGGAGATGAGCAGTTCTTC
clone_size: NA; d_call: TRBD2; j_call: TRBJ2-3; cdr3_length: 16; v_call: TRBV29-1; cdr3_aa: CSVEIGSGGASDTQYF; cdr3_nt: TGCAGCGTTGAAATAGGTAGCGGGGGGGCGTCAGATACGCAGTATTTT
clone_size: few; d_call: NA; j_call: TRBJ2-3; cdr3_length: 14; v_call: TRBV7-9; cdr3_aa: CASSNWASPDTQYF; cdr3_nt: TGTGCCAGCTCAAATTGGGCTTCCCCAGATACGCAGTATTTT
clone_size: many; d_call: TRBD2; j_call: TRBJ2-7; cdr3_length: 14; v_call: TRBV29-1; cdr3_aa: CSAGWTSGIYEQYF; cdr3_nt: TGCAGCGCTGGTTGGACTAGCGGTATCTACGAGCAGTACTTC
clone_size: NA; d_call: TRBD1; j_call: TRBJ1-1; cdr3_length: 15; v_call: TRBV11-3; cdr3_aa: CASNKQGARQTEAFF; cdr3_nt: TGTGCCAGCAACAAACAGGGGGCTCGACAAACTGAAGCTTTCTTT
clone_size: few; d_call: TRBD1; j_call: TRBJ1-6; cdr3_length: 15; v_call: TRBV20-1; cdr3_aa: CSASRPGQGYSPLHF; cdr3_nt: TGCAGTGCTAGCCGACCGGGACAGGGCTATTCACCCCTCCACTTT
clone_size: once; d_call: TRBD1; j_call: TRBJ2-3; cdr3_length: 17; v_call: TRBV11-2; cdr3_aa: CASSQNTGTGVADTQYF; cdr3_nt: TGTGCCAGCAGCCAAAACACCGGGACAGGGGTAGCAGATACGCAGTATTTT
clone_size: NA; d_call: TRBD2; j_call: TRBJ2-4; cdr3_length: 20; v_call: TRBV19; cdr3_aa: CASSIRPGLAGVFAKNIQYF; cdr3_nt: TGTGCCAGTAGTATCCGCCCGGGACTAGCGGGAGTATTTGCCAAAAACATTCAGTACTTC
clone_size: few; d_call: NA; j_call: TRBJ1-1; cdr3_length: 14; v_call: TRBV12-3/TRBV12-4; cdr3_aa: CASSFDGMNTEAFF; cdr3_nt: TGTGCCAGCAGTTTCGACGGCATGAACACTGAAGCTTTCTTT
clone_size: NA; d_call: TRBD1; j_call: TRBJ2-3; cdr3_length: 18; v_call: TRBV6-1; cdr3_aa: CASSETAGTGGHTDTQYF; cdr3_nt: TGTGCCAGCAGTGAAACTGCGGGGACAGGGGGCCACACAGATACGCAGTATTTT
clone_size: NA; d_call: NA; j_call: TRBJ2-1; cdr3_length: 12; v_call: TRBV24-1; cdr3_aa: CATSDDRNEQFF; cdr3_nt: TGTGCCACCAGTGACGACAGAAATGAGCAGTTCTTC
clone_size: few; d_call: TRBD2; j_call: TRBJ2-3; cdr3_length: 17; v_call: TRBV19; cdr3_aa: CASSIRTGGAGTDTQYF; cdr3_nt: TGTGCCAGTAGTATCCGAACGGGAGGGGCTGGCACAGATACGCAGTATTTT
clone_size: NA; d_call: TRBD2; j_call: TRBJ2-1; cdr3_length: 17; v_call: TRBV11-3; cdr3_aa: CASSLEGGLAGVYEQFF; cdr3_nt: TGTGCCAGCAGCTTAGAAGGGGGACTAGCGGGAGTCTATGAGCAGTTCTTC